One sample yielded the 14 T cell receptor beta chains listed below, sequenced in a study of regulatory T cells in long-lasting Graves disease. As for time point: persistent/refractory GD, antithyroid drugs over 5 years with positive TRAb. Researchers made the TCR library from RNA that was extracted from PBMCs. iRepertoire HTBI primers and Arm-PCR of CDR3 regions built TCR beta libraries. MiXCR was run by TCRdb on the multiplex PCR reads, yielding one entry per CDR3 protein. The profile shows 500,000 to 700,000 distinct CDR3 sequences, about 32% of them singletons. This material consisted of peripheral blood mononuclear cells (PBMCs), taken when the disease was refractory, from a patient treated with antithyroid drugs. The receptors were gathered from a female donor with Graves disease.

The rearrangement uses TRBV6-9 and TRBJ2-7; D ambiguous. Trimming took off 3 bases at V and 3 bases at J, with 15 bases between the two ends. From germline, CDR1 is MNHGY and CDR2 SVAAGI. The CDR3 is 15 residues long. The CDR3 is CASSYTGVRSYEQYF. Written as DNA, the CDR3 is TGTGCCAGCAGTTACACCGGAGTAAGAAGCTACGAGCAGTACTTC.

The chain recombines TRBV5-1 with TRBJ2-2; 8 bases align to TRBD1. With 8 bases clipped from V and 7 bases from J, the junction kept 13 bases outside the gene matches. This CDR3 comprises 15 residues. The germline V gene encodes CDR1 SGHRS and CDR2 YFSETQ. This CDR3 is CASKPGTGLSGELFF. The DNA for the CDR3 is TGCGCCAGTAAACCGGGGACAGGTTTAAGCGGGGAGCTGTTTTTT. The full variable domain, completed using reference TRBV5-1 and TRBJ2-2, is KAGVTQTPRYLIKTRGQQVTLSCSPISGHRSVSWYQQTPGQGLQFLFEYFSETQRNKGNFPGRFSGRQFSNSRSEMNVSTLELGDSALYLCASKPGTGLSGELFFGEGSRLTVL.

This clonotype turned up a few times. This may arise from a read error, as a much more abundant clone is one base away. The V call is TRBV28, the J call TRBJ1-1, with TRBD1 as a possible D gene (5 bases). This CDR3 has 16 residues. CDR1 and CDR2 (germline): MDHEN, SYDVKM. The CDR3 reads CTSSLPGGTMNTEAFF. The CDR3 coding sequence is TGTACCAGCAGTTTACCGGGGGGGACCATGAACACTGAAGCTTTCTTT.

The V gene is TRBV6-1, the J gene TRBJ1-2, with 12 bases fitting TRBD1. The CDR3 contains 16 residues. Germline CDR1 is MNHNS and CDR2 is SASEGT. V shed 11 bases, J shed 7 bases, and the junction held 17 bases outside the gene matches. The CDR3 nucleotides are TGTGCCGGCACTTCATCCACCGGGACAGGGGGCTCTGGCTACACCTTC. The encoded protein is CAGTSSTGTGGSGYTF.

This clonotype came up a few times. CDR3 region: CSARDLTPQGAETQYF. The CDR3 nucleotides are TGCAGTGCTAGAGATCTGACTCCCCAGGGGGCAGAGACCCAGTACTTC. The chain couples TRBV20-1 to TRBJ2-5; 8 nucleotides match TRBD1. Germline CDR1 is DFQATT and CDR2 is SNEGSKA (reference sequence). V lost 0 bases and J lost 4; bases outside the gene matches: 10. This CDR3 region has 16 residues.

The chain couples TRBV6-1 to TRBJ1-1; 10 bases are a match to TRBD1. V dropped 8 bases and J dropped 4; count of bases not matched to a gene: 13. There are 16 residues in the CDR3. Germline V CDR1 and CDR2: MNHNS, SASEGT. CDR3 residues: CASSWGIGQGGTEAFF. For the CDR3, the DNA is TGTGCCAGCTCCTGGGGCATCGGACAGGGGGGCACTGAAGCTTTCTTT.

This clonotype appeared a few times. This sequence joins TRBV29-1 and TRBJ2-5; D may be TRBD1 or TRBD2 (6 bases each). CDR3 length: 13 amino acids. Trimming stripped 8 bases from V and 5 bases from J, with 18 bases between. Germline CDR1 reads SQVTM; CDR2 reads ANQGSEA. The CDR3 sequence: CSHSILGGETQYF. The CDR3 DNA reads as TGCAGCCATTCTATATTGGGGGGCGAGACCCAGTACTTC. Using reference TRBV29-1 and TRBJ2-5 for the parts outside the CDR3, the full variable domain is SAVISQKPSRDICQRGTSLTIQCQVDSQVTMMFWYRQQPGQSLTLIATANQGSEATYESGFVIDKFPISRPNLTFSTLTVSNMSPEDSSIYLCSHSILGGETQYFGPGTRLLVL.

This clonotype has ten or more counts. The rearrangement uses TRBV2 and TRBJ2-7; 8 positions agree with TRBD2. This CDR3 is 15 amino acids long. The germline V gene encodes CDR1 SNHLY and CDR2 FYNNEI. V was clipped by 2 bases and J by 0 bases; unmatched bases: 3. The DNA for the CDR3 is TGTGCCAGCAGTGAACTAGCGGGCAGCTCCTACGAGCAGTACTTC. Protein: CASSELAGSSYEQYF. Based on the CDR3 plus reference TRBV2 and TRBJ2-7, the full variable domain is EPEVTQTPSHQVTQMGQEVILRCVPISNHLYFYWYRQILGQKVEFLVSFYNNEISEKSEIFDDQFSVERPDGSNFTLKIRSTKLEDSAMYFCASSELAGSSYEQYFGPGTRLTVT.

The rearrangement links TRBV7-6 to TRBJ1-5; D is ambiguous. The CDR3 totals 15 residues. Per the germline V gene, CDR1 is SGHVS and CDR2 is FNYEAQ. Deletions cut 5 bases from V and 6 bases from J, with 17 bases between. In DNA, the CDR3 is TGTGCCAGCAGCAAAAGTAACTTAGGGTCTCAGCCCCAGCATTTT. Its protein product is CASSKSNLGSQPQHF.

The chain recombines TRBV5-1 with TRBJ2-4; tentatively, D is TRBD1 (7 bases). CDR1 and CDR2 (germline): SGHRS, YFSETQ. Deletions cut 1 base from V and 13 bases from J, with 27 bases between. This CDR3 is 17 amino acids long. The CDR3 DNA sequence: TGCGCCAGCAGCTTGTACTTTCAGCGGGCTCAGGGGGATGAGCAGTACTTC. This gives the protein CASSLYFQRAQGDEQYF.

This chain uses TRBV11-2 with TRBJ2-4; D is uncertain. V lost 1 base, J lost 0 bases, and 10 bases lay in between. The CDR3 contains 16 residues. Germline assignment: CDR1 SGHAT and CDR2 FQNNGV. The CDR3 DNA reads TGTGCCAGCAGCTTAGCTGCAACTATAGCCAAAAACATTCAGTACTTC. This codes for CASSLAATIAKNIQYF.

The rearrangement joins TRBV12-3 or TRBV12-4 to TRBJ1-1, with D possibly matching TRBD1 (5 bases). With 3 bases removed from V and 1 base from J, the gap between germline ends came to 9 bases. The CDR3 sequence is 14 residues long. The CDR3: CASSFEGTNTEAFF. The CDR3 bases are TGTGCCAGCAGTTTCGAGGGGACGAACACTGAAGCTTTCTTT.

The chain joins TRBV11-2 to TRBJ1-2; D not certain. This CDR3 is built from 18 residues. Trimming removed 1 base at V and 2 bases at J, with 20 bases between. The V gene's germline CDR1 is SGHAT and CDR2 FQNNGV. CDR3 amino acids: CASSLGYTRPSINYGYTF. The CDR3 coding sequence is TGTGCCAGCAGCTTAGGATATACTCGGCCTTCAATAAACTATGGCTACACCTTC.

This clonotype occurred many times. This chain uses TRBV2 with TRBJ1-5, with no clear D. This CDR3 has 14 residues. Trimming pared 4 bases from V and 0 bases from J, leaving 7 bases between. Germline V gene sequence: CDR1 SNHLY, CDR2 FYNNEI. CDR3 loop: CASSGQVSNQPQHF. CDR3 coding DNA: TGTGCCAGCAGTGGCCAAGTTAGCAATCAGCCCCAGCATTTT.